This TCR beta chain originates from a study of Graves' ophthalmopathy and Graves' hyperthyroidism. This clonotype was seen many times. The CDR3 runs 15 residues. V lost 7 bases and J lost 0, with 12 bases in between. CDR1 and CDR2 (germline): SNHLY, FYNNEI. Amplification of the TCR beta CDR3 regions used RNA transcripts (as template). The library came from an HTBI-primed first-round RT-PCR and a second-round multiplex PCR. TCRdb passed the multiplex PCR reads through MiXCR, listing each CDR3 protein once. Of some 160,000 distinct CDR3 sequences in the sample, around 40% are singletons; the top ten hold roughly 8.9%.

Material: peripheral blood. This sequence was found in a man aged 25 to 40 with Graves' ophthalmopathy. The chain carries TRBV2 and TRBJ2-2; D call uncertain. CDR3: CASMSRRSNTGELFF. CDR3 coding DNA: TGTGCCAGCATGAGCAGGCGATCGAACACCGGGGAGCTGTTTTTT.